Each of the 5 T cell receptor beta chains below was sequenced from the same sample in a study of cytomegalovirus exposure and HLA in healthy donors. Researchers ran the PCR with 60 Vbeta and 13 Jbeta primers. The protocol was immunoSEQ multiplex PCR, while the TCRdb copy is restricted to in-frame clones and leaves out a portion. The table shows 95,000 to 150,000 clones, with around 80% occurring only once. The sample comprised PBMCs. The source of these receptors is a woman aged 35 to 49 in good health and CMV-seropositive.

The CDR3 bases are TGTGCCAGCAGCGTAGAGGGGACTCGAGATACGCAGTATTTT. Protein: CASSVEGTRDTQYF. V gene TRBV9 combines with J gene TRBJ2-3; D is perhaps TRBD2 (6 bases). Trimming pared 0 bases from V and 5 bases from J, leaving 10 bases between. The CDR3 runs 14 residues. The germline V gene encodes CDR1 SGDLS and CDR2 YYNGEE.

This chain joins TRBV30 and TRBJ2-2; 9 bases fit TRBD2. Germline CDR1 reads GTSNPN; CDR2 reads SVGIG (reference sequence). With V trimmed by 8 bases and J by 7 bases, 8 bases remained unmatched. This CDR3 contains 13 residues. As DNA, the CDR3 is TGTGCCCGTAGCGGGAGACCTGACGGGGAGCTGTTTTTT. It specifies CARSGRPDGELFF.

Only a few counts were recorded for this clone. The V gene is TRBV7-9, the J gene TRBJ2-7, with 10 bases identical to TRBD2. Germline CDR1 SEHNR, CDR2 FQNEAQ (reference sequence). Trimming took 1 base from V and 0 from J; bases not matched to a gene: 3. This CDR3 contains 16 residues. The CDR3 nucleotides read TGTGCCAGCAGCTTAGGGACTAGCGGAGCCTCCTACGAGCAGTACTTC. Residues: CASSLGTSGASYEQYF.

The J gene is TRBJ2-7, the V gene TRBV10-3; TRBD2 aligns across 9 bases. V trimming: 10 bases; J trimming: 5 bases; junction bases outside the gene matches: 15. The CDR3 contains 15 residues. Germline V lookup: CDR1 ENHRY, CDR2 SYGVKD. The CDR3 DNA is TGTGCCACAGGAGACGAGGCTAGCGGGAAGCACGAGCAGTACTTC. As protein: CATGDEASGKHEQYF.

This clone was recorded only once. The J gene is TRBJ1-4, the V gene TRBV25-1; D ambiguous. The V gene's germline CDR1 is MGHDK and CDR2 SYGVNS. This CDR3 spans 15 amino acids. V shed 1 base and J shed 2 bases, with 8 bases lying between them. Here the CDR3 reads CASSESGRTNEKLFF. CDR3 DNA: TGTGCCAGCAGTGAATCGGGGAGGACTAATGAAAAACTGTTTTTT.